Listed here are 2 T cell receptor beta chains from one sample, sequenced in a study of control samples from healthy donors and cancer patients. Clones were sequenced by immunoSEQ multiplex PCR, and TCRdb holds only the in-frame ones, with some missing. The sample gives about 100,000 clones, about 88% of which show up once; 18% is in the top ten. The sample was blood. These receptors were taken from a woman aged 50 to 65 in good health.

The rearrangement joins TRBV19 to TRBJ2-7; either TRBD1 or TRBD2 may fit D (5 bases each). V lost 3 bases to trimming and J lost 8 bases, with 20 bases between them. Per the germline V gene, CDR1 is LNHDA and CDR2 is SQIVND (reference sequence). This CDR3 region has 15 residues. Written as DNA, the CDR3 is TGTGCCAGTAGTATTTCCGAGGGGAGCCCTACGAAGCAGTACTTC. Residues: CASSISEGSPTKQYF.

This rearrangement joins TRBV7-9 to TRBJ1-2, with D perhaps matching TRBD1 (5 bases). V lost 0 bases and J 3 bases, leaving 11 bases between the germline ends. The CDR3 loop spans 15 amino acids. The germline V gene has CDR1 SEHNR and CDR2 FQNEAQ (reference sequence). The CDR3 DNA is TGTGCCAGCAGCTTAGCCCTCGACAGTGACTATGGCTACACCTTC. Its translation: CASSLALDSDYGYTF.